One and the same sample provided the 29 T cell receptor beta chains below, sequenced in a study of cytomegalovirus exposure and HLA in healthy donors (dated by TCRdb to the late 2010s). The library was built by means of the immunoSEQ multiplex PCR assay. A mixture of 60 forward primers for TCR Vbeta segments and 13 reverse primers for TCR Jbeta segments was used in the multiplex PCR. TCRdb's version of the immuneACCESS table is confined to in-frame rearrangements and falls short of the full clone set. An unresolved V gene accounts for under half of the shortfall where checked; the remainder is of unknown origin. The sample table holds more than 200,000 clones, of which 65% to 80% were seen once. The ten largest clones represent 0.2% to 0.25% of the sample. Specimen: PBMCs. The receptors here all came from a girl aged 2-10 years in good health and CMV-seronegative.

The chain is built from TRBV25-1 and TRBJ2-7; D not certain. Per the germline V gene, CDR1 is MGHDK and CDR2 is SYGVNS. Trimming took off 4 bases at V and 6 bases at J, with 10 bases between the two ends. The CDR3 is 12 residues long. The CDR3 coding sequence is TGTGCCAGCAGTGGCGCAAACAGCGAGCAGTACTTC. It is translated as CASSGANSEQYF.

The chain is built from TRBV27 and TRBJ1-2, with 8 bases fitting TRBD1. CDR1 is MNHEY, CDR2 SMNVEV, per germline (reference sequence). V was pared by 5 bases and J by 3 bases, with 5 bases of the junction left unmatched. The length of the CDR3 is 14 residues. CDR3 in DNA: TGTGCCAGCAGTGGCAGGACAGGGCACTATGGCTACACCTTC. Residues: CASSGRTGHYGYTF.

The genes are TRBV15 and TRBJ2-7; TRBD2 might be the D (5 bases). This CDR3 is built from 14 residues. Germline CDR1 is LNHNV and CDR2 is YYDKDF (reference sequence). The V end lost 0 bases, the J end lost 5 bases, and 11 bases lay between the germline ends. The CDR3 DNA reads TGTGCCACCAGCAGAGAGGTAGGGAGCCACGAGCAGTACTTC. It encodes CATSREVGSHEQYF.

The chain uses TRBV6-4 and TRBJ1-4; maybe TRBD1 (6 bases). This CDR3 is 18 amino acids long. V lost 2 bases, J lost 12 bases, and 28 bases lay in between. In germline, CDR1 is MRHNA, CDR2 SNTAGT. The CDR3: CASSDPNKTGRWEGELFF. The CDR3 DNA sequence: TGTGCCAGCAGTGACCCCAATAAAACAGGGCGATGGGAAGGCGAACTGTTTTTT.

This clone was picked up a small number of times. The chain combines TRBV10-2 with TRBJ1-5, with 7 nucleotides matching TRBD1. J was trimmed by 7 bases and V by 8 bases; bases with no gene match: 14. The CDR3 length is 15 residues. Germline lookup yields CDR1 WSHSY and CDR2 SAAADI. The CDR3 protein is CASAETQGLDQPQHF. CDR3 nucleotide sequence: TGCGCCAGCGCCGAAACACAGGGGTTGGACCAGCCCCAGCATTTT.

The chain carries TRBV30 and TRBJ1-2; possible D gene TRBD1, 5 bases. The length of the CDR3 is 13 residues. Germline values: CDR1 GTSNPN, CDR2 SVGIG (reference sequence). Trimming pared 2 bases from V and 7 bases from J, leaving 14 bases between. CDR3 sequence (DNA): TGTGCCTGGAGTCCAGGGTTCAAACTTGGCTACACCTTC. The encoded protein is CAWSPGFKLGYTF.

The rearrangement uses TRBV4-1 and TRBJ2-4; D call uncertain. The V and J ends lost 0 bases and 7 bases respectively, with 19 bases between them. Per germline, CDR1 MGHRA and CDR2 YSYEKL. The CDR3 is 17 residues long. As DNA, the CDR3 is TGCGCCAGCAGCCAAGACACCCTCTCCCCCCGGGTTAACATTCAGTACTTC. Translated: CASSQDTLSPRVNIQYF.

The rearrangement uses TRBV5-4 and TRBJ2-3, with D possibly TRBD2 on 5 matching bases. Trimming left V 4 bases short and J 0 bases short, with 12 bases between. The CDR3 spans 15 residues. Germline assignment: CDR1 SGHNT and CDR2 YYREEE (reference sequence). CDR3 residues: CASSLAGRSTDTQYF. Written as DNA, the CDR3 is TGTGCCAGCAGCCTAGCTGGGCGAAGCACAGATACGCAGTATTTT.

The chain is built from TRBV6-1 and TRBJ2-7; 8 nucleotides agree with TRBD1. The junction had 7 bases not matched to a gene; V was cut back by 0 bases and J by 3 bases. The CDR3 has 16 residues. Germline values: CDR1 MNHNS, CDR2 SASEGT. The CDR3, as DNA: TGTGCCAGCAGTGAAGCGCTGTCAGGGGGCGGCTACGAGCAGTACTTC. It encodes CASSEALSGGGYEQYF.

Only a few counts were recorded for this clone. The chain combines TRBV7-9 with TRBJ2-6; D is undetermined. The length of the CDR3 is 15 residues. Per germline, CDR1 SEHNR and CDR2 FQNEAQ (reference sequence). The germline V and J ends were trimmed by 4 bases and 0 bases, with 7 bases remaining between them. The CDR3: CASSSPSSGANVLTF. CDR3 sequence (DNA): TGTGCCAGCAGCTCACCGAGCTCTGGGGCCAACGTCCTGACTTTC.

The V and J genes are TRBV27 and TRBJ1-6; D perhaps matches TRBD1 (5 bases). Trimming took off 1 base at V and 10 bases at J, with 14 bases between the two ends. Germline values: CDR1 MNHEY, CDR2 SMNVEV (reference sequence). This CDR3 comprises 15 residues. CDR3 DNA sequence: TGTGCCAGCAGTTTATTACGGCAGGGAGGCTCACCCCTCCACTTT. Its translation: CASSLLRQGGSPLHF.

V is TRBV19 and J is TRBJ1-1; D remains unclear. This CDR3 has 16 residues. The V and J ends lost 8 bases and 0 bases respectively, with 19 bases between them. Germline assignment: CDR1 LNHDA and CDR2 SQIVND (reference sequence). The CDR3 DNA reads TGTGCCAGTTCCGCTTCGGCGTTAGCCATGAACACTGAAGCTTTCTTT. It yields the protein CASSASALAMNTEAFF.

As regards this clone: A read error may account for a junction end that differs from germline. V is TRBV7-8 and J is TRBJ1-5; D is unresolved. Looked up from germline, CDR1 is SGHVS and CDR2 is FQNEAQ. This CDR3 has 14 residues. The CDR3 spells CASSLDGDNQPQHF. The CDR3 DNA sequence: TGTGCCAGCAGTTTAGACGGTGACAATCAGCCCCAGCATTTT.

The genes are TRBV9 and TRBJ2-2; no clear D gene. Trimming removed 2 bases from V and 1 base from J, with 6 bases in between. The CDR3 runs to 14 residues. CDR1 SGDLS and CDR2 YYNGEE come from the germline V gene. The CDR3 sequence: CASSVVRNTGELFF. CDR3 DNA: TGTGCCAGCAGCGTTGTTAGGAACACCGGGGAGCTGTTTTTT.

About this clone: The sample holds other DNA sequences that translate to the same CDR3. The chain is built from TRBV7-9 and TRBJ1-1; D may be TRBD1 (5 bases). CDR3 length: 12 amino acids. CDR1 and CDR2 (germline): SEHNR, FQNEAQ (reference sequence). V gave up 5 bases and J gave up 1 base, with 5 bases separating them. The CDR3 DNA reads as TGTGCCAGCAGCAGGGGGAACACTGAAGCTTTCTTT. Protein sequence: CASSRGNTEAFF.

This clone is a singleton in its sample. The chain couples TRBV29-1 to TRBJ1-3, with D maybe TRBD1 (5 bases). Trimming stripped 6 bases from V and 8 bases from J, with 14 bases between. The CDR3 is made up of 12 amino acids. Germline values: CDR1 SQVTM, CDR2 ANQGSEA. The CDR3 is CSVMTDSDTIYF. DNA of the CDR3: TGCAGCGTCATGACAGATTCGGACACCATATATTTT.

CDR3: CASSEAPHQPQHF. The CDR3 region has the DNA TGTGCCAGCAGTGAGGCTCCGCATCAGCCCCAGCATTTT. The V and J genes are TRBV6-4 and TRBJ1-5; D not certain. The CDR3 totals 13 residues. V shed 3 bases and J shed 5 bases, with 8 bases lying between them. CDR1 and CDR2 (germline): MRHNA, SNTAGT.

The chain links TRBV19 to TRBJ1-2; 7 bases fit TRBD1. J was trimmed by 8 bases and V by 4 bases; bases with no gene match: 16. CDR3 length: 16 amino acids. Germline V gives CDR1 LNHDA, CDR2 SQIVND (reference sequence). CDR3 region: CASSTTIGGGDRGYTF. CDR3 bases: TGTGCCAGTAGTACCACAATTGGAGGGGGCGACCGGGGCTACACCTTC. Supplemented by reference TRBV19 and TRBJ1-2, the full variable domain reads DGGITQSPKYLFRKEGQNVTLSCEQNLNHDAMYWYRQDPGQGLRLIYYSQIVNDFQKGDIAEGYSVSREKKESFPLTVTSAQKNPTAFYLCASSTTIGGGDRGYTFGSGTRLTVV.

The chain employs TRBV2 and TRBJ2-7; possibly TRBD2 for D (7 bases). CDR3 length: 18 residues. Per the germline V gene, CDR1 is SNHLY and CDR2 is FYNNEI. V lost 2 bases and J lost 4, with 24 bases in between. DNA for the CDR3: TGTGCCAGCAGTGAACAGGTTGCGGGAGCCCTCCAGGGGTACGAGCAGTACTTC. Translation gives CASSEQVAGALQGYEQYF.

This clone was counted only a few times. The chain uses TRBV7-3 and TRBJ1-1; no definite D call. This CDR3 is built from 16 residues. Germline assignment: CDR1 SGHTA and CDR2 FQGTGA. Deletions cut 5 bases from V and 5 bases from J, with 21 bases between. CDR3: CASSPVGRAAGTEAFF. CDR3 nucleotides: TGTGCCAGCAGCCCCGTTGGTAGGGCCGCGGGGACTGAAGCTTTCTTT.

V usage is TRBV19 and J usage is TRBJ2-7; 8 bases are shared with TRBD2. V dropped 5 bases and J dropped 5; count of bases not matched to a gene: 5. CDR1 LNHDA and CDR2 SQIVND come from the germline V gene (reference sequence). CDR3 length: 13 residues. The CDR3 DNA reads as TGTGCCAGTAGTCGGGGGGGGCATAACGAGCAGTACTTC. Residues: CASSRGGHNEQYF.

J is TRBJ2-3 and V is TRBV9, with 10 bases aligning to TRBD2. Trimming removed 2 bases from V and 3 bases from J; junction bases left unmatched: 6. The CDR3 is 16 residues long. Germline V gene data show CDR1 as SGDLS and CDR2 as YYNGEE. The CDR3 is CASSVSGGIVTDTQYF. DNA for the CDR3: TGTGCCAGCAGCGTTAGCGGGGGGATCGTTACAGATACGCAGTATTTT.

V is TRBV19 and J is TRBJ1-3, with D perhaps matching TRBD1 (6 bases). This CDR3 comprises 14 residues. Germline V gene data show CDR1 as LNHDA and CDR2 as SQIVND (reference sequence). Trimming shortened V by 4 bases and J by 4 bases, and 11 bases separated the two germline ends. The CDR3 region is CASSTRTAGNTIYF. The CDR3 DNA follows: TGTGCCAGTAGTACTCGGACAGCCGGAAACACCATATATTTT. The full variable domain, with the rest looked up from reference TRBV19 and TRBJ1-3, is DGGITQSPKYLFRKEGQNVTLSCEQNLNHDAMYWYRQDPGQGLRLIYYSQIVNDFQKGDIAEGYSVSREKKESFPLTVTSAQKNPTAFYLCASSTRTAGNTIYFGEGSWLTVV.

The rearrangement links TRBV7-2 to TRBJ2-1, with D uncertain. The germline gives CDR1 SGHTA, CDR2 FQGNSA. With 10 bases removed from V and 4 bases from J, the gap between germline ends came to 14 bases. This CDR3 spans 13 amino acids. This CDR3 is CATPPARYNEQFF. The CDR3 coding sequence is TGTGCCACCCCCCCCGCCAGATACAATGAGCAGTTCTTC.

V gene TRBV12-5 combines with J gene TRBJ1-2, with 7 positions matching TRBD1. The CDR3 is made up of 12 amino acids. With V trimmed by 1 base and J by 7 bases, 0 bases remained unmatched. The V gene's germline CDR1 is LGHNT and CDR2 FRNRAP. CDR3 sequence (DNA): TGTGCTAGTGGTTTGGCAGGGGGTGGCTACACCTTC. It codes for CASGLAGGGYTF.

This chain uses TRBV9 with TRBJ2-3; D gene ambiguous. The germline gives CDR1 SGDLS, CDR2 YYNGEE. V dropped 3 bases and J dropped 5 bases, with 10 bases sitting between them. This CDR3 spans 13 amino acids. CDR3 region: CASSAHSGDTQYF. The CDR3 nucleotides read TGTGCCAGCAGCGCCCATTCAGGAGATACGCAGTATTTT. The full variable domain, rest sourced from reference TRBV9 and TRBJ2-3, is DSGVTQTPKHLITATGQRVTLRCSPRSGDLSVYWYQQSLDQGLQFLIQYYNGEERAKGNILERFSAQQFPDLHSELNLSSLELGDSALYFCASSAHSGDTQYFGPGTRLTVL.

The chain recombines TRBV5-1 with TRBJ2-5; a weak D match, TRBD1 (6 bases). The CDR3 is 13 residues long. Germline loops: CDR1 SGHRS, CDR2 YFSETQ. Trimming took off 2 bases at V and 5 bases at J, with 10 bases between the two ends. For the CDR3, the DNA is TGCGCCAGCAGCTTCACAGGGCCGGAGACCCAGTACTTC. This translates into CASSFTGPETQYF. The whole variable domain, filled in from reference TRBV5-1 and TRBJ2-5, reads KAGVTQTPRYLIKTRGQQVTLSCSPISGHRSVSWYQQTPGQGLQFLFEYFSETQRNKGNFPGRFSGRQFSNSRSEMNVSTLELGDSALYLCASSFTGPETQYFGPGTRLLVL.

The genes are TRBV6-1 and TRBJ2-2, with 10 bases matching TRBD2. CDR1 is MNHNS, CDR2 SASEGT, per germline. This CDR3 contains 12 residues. Trimming removed 11 bases from V and 7 bases from J; junction bases left unmatched: 4. The CDR3 region has the DNA TGTGCCGGCCGGACTAGCGGCGGGGAGCTGTTTTTT. It is translated as CAGRTSGGELFF.

This rearrangement joins TRBV5-1 to TRBJ2-1; TRBD1 might be the D (6 bases). V gave up 2 bases and J gave up 3 bases, with 18 bases separating them. The CDR3 consists of 17 residues. The germline CDR1 and CDR2 sequences are SGHRS and YFSETQ. The CDR3 spells CASSLNPGAGLYNEQFF. The CDR3 region has the DNA TGCGCCAGCAGCTTAAATCCAGGGGCCGGACTCTACAATGAGCAGTTCTTC.